This T cell receptor beta chain was captured in a study of STAT3 mutations in large granular lymphocyte leukemia. On the study more broadly: Approximately 40% of treated T-LGLL patients showed hematologic response to immunosuppression.

Overall study findings and caveats: At least one immunodominant TCR beta clonotype appeared in every T-cell large granular lymphocyte leukemia patient.

TCRbeta libraries averaged approximately 42,000 productive templates per sample. Using immunoSEQ multiplex PCR, the repertoire was profiled, and TCRdb retains in-frame clones only, with some absent. The profile shows approximately 43,000 clones, 80% to 90% of them singletons. This clone was seen a few times. The antigen is undetermined. The germline CDR1 and CDR2 sequences are SEHNR and FQNEAQ (reference sequence). V gave up 4 bases and J gave up 5 bases; unmatched junction bases: 5. CDR3 length: 14 amino acids. The J gene is TRBJ1-2, the V gene TRBV7-9, with 9 bases fitting TRBD1. This TCR derives from a human donor with T large granular lymphocyte leukemia. Some clones in this sample may be carry-over from other donors' samples. The sequencing sample was made of PBMCs. CDR3 in amino acids: CASSSMGTGYGYTF. Here the CDR3 DNA reads TGTGCCAGCAGCTCAATGGGGACAGGGTATGGCTACACCTTC.